The clone carrying this T cell receptor (beta chain) has more than one count but fewer than ten. Antigen specificity is unknown. Germline loops: CDR1 KGHSH, CDR2 LQKENI. Trimming took off 0 bases at V and 4 bases at J, with 15 bases between the two ends. The length of the CDR3 is 16 residues. This sample is part of a study of T cell responses to AZD1222 COVID-19 vaccine. Study-wide results and caveats: Increases in Spike-specific TCR breadth and depth were seen after two AZD1222 doses. A mostly white British donor set with more females was recruited, and clonal diversity was possibly underestimated.

Sequenced by immunoSEQ multiplex PCR; TCRdb stores in-frame clones only, minus some. The sample has approximately 110,000 clones; roughly 91% are singletons. The sequence was collected from an adult in good health. The sequences come from peripheral blood, collected on day 0 of AZD1222 vaccination. The V call is TRBV18, the J call TRBJ1-2, with a possible D match to TRBD1 (5 bases). The CDR3 loop reads CASSPPIGSGTYGYTF. For the CDR3, the DNA is TGTGCCAGCTCACCACCTATTGGTTCAGGGACCTATGGCTACACCTTC.